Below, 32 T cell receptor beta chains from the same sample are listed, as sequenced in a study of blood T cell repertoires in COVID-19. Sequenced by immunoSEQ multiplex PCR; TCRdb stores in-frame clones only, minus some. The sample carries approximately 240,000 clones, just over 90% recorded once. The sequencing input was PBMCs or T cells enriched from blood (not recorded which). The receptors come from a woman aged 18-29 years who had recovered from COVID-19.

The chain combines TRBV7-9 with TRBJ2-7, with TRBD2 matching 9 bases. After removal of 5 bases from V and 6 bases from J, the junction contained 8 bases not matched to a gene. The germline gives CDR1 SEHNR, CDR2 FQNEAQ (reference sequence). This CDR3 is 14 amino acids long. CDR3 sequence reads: CASSLGVAGAEQYF. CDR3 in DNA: TGTGCCAGCAGCCTAGGGGTAGCGGGGGCCGAGCAGTACTTC.

This CDR3 reads CASSQGTGGHREQYF. CDR3 in DNA: TGTGCCAGCAGCCAAGGGACAGGGGGACATCGGGAGCAGTACTTC. The chain carries TRBV4-2 and TRBJ2-7; TRBD1 agrees at 10 bases. Germline lookup yields CDR1 LGHNA and CDR2 YNFKEQ. V lost 1 base to trimming and J lost 7 bases; unmatched junction nucleotides: 7. CDR3 length: 15 amino acids.

The DNA for the CDR3 is TGCGCCAGCAGCCAGGGACAGGGGGCAAATACGCAGTATTTT. It translates to CASSQGQGANTQYF. The chain is built from TRBV5-1 and TRBJ2-3, with 12 positions matching TRBD1. After removal of 4 bases from V and 7 bases from J, the junction contained 4 bases not matched to a gene. Germline loops: CDR1 SGHRS, CDR2 YFSETQ. The CDR3 spans 14 residues.

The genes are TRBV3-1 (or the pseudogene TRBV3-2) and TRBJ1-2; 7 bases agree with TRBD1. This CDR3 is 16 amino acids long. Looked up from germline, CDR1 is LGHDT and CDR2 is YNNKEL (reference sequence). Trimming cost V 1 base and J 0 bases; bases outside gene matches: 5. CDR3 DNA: TGTGCCAGCAGCCAAGGAGGGACAGCATCTAACTATGGCTACACCTTC. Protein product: CASSQGGTASNYGYTF.

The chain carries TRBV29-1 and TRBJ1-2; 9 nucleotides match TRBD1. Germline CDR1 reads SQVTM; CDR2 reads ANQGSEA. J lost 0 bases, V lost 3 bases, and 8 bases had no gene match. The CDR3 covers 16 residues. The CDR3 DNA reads TGCAGCGTTGACGGTCACAGGGGGCGGACTAACTATGGCTACACCTTC. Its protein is CSVDGHRGRTNYGYTF.

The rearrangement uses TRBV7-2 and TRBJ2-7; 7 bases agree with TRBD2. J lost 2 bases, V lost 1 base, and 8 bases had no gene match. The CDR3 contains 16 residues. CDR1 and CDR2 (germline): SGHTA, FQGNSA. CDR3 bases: TGTGCCAGCAGCTTAGGGGGAGGGCAGGGAGCCTACGAGCAGTACTTC. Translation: CASSLGGGQGAYEQYF.

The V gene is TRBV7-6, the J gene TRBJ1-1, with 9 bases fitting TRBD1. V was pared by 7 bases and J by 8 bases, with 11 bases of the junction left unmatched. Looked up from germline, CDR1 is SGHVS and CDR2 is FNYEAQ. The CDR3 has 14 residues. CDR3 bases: TGTGCCAGCACCACCGGGACAGGGAGCGGGGAAGCTTTCTTT. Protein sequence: CASTTGTGSGEAFF.

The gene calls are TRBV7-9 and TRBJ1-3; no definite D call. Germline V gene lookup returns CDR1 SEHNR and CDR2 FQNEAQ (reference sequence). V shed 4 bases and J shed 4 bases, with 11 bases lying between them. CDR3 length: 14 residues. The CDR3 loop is CASSSPIQGNTIYF. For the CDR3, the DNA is TGTGCCAGCAGCTCCCCCATTCAAGGAAACACCATATATTTT. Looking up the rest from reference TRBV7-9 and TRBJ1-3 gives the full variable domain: DTGVSQNPRHKITKRGQNVTFRCDPISEHNRLYWYRQTLGQGPEFLTYFQNEAQLEKSRLLSDRFSAERPKGSFSTLEIQRTEQGDSAMYLCASSSPIQGNTIYFGEGSWLTVV.

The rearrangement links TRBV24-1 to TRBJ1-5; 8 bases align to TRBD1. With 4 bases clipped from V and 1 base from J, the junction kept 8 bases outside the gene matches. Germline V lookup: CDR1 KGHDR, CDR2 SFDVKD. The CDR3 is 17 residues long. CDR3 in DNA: TGTGCCACCAGTGAAGACGACAGGGGAGTAAGCAATCAGCCCCAGCATTTT. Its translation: CATSEDDRGVSNQPQHF.

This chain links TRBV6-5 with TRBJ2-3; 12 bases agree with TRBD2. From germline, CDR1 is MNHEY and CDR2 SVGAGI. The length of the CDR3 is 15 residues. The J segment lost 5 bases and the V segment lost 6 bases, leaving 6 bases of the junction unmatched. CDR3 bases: TGTGCCAGCAGGGGGCTAGCGGGAGGGCAAGATACGCAGTATTTT. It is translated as CASRGLAGGQDTQYF.

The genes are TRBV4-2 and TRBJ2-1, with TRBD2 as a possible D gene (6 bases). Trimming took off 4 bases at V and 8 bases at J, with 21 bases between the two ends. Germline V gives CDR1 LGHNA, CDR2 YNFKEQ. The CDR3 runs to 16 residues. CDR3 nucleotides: TGTGCCAGCAGCCGCGCTTACTTGGGACTCAGCGATGAGCAGTTCTTC. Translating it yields CASSRAYLGLSDEQFF.

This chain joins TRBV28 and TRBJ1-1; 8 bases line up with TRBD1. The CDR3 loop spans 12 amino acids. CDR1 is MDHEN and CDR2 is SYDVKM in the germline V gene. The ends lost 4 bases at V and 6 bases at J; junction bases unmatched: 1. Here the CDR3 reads CASSYRGAEAFF. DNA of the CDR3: TGTGCCAGCAGTTACAGGGGGGCTGAAGCTTTCTTT.

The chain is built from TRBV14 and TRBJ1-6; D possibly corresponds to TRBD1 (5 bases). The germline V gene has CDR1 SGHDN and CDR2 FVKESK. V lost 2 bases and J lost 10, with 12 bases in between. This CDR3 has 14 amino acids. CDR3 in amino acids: CASSQRGWASPLHF. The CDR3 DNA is TGTGCCAGCAGCCAACGGGGGTGGGCGTCACCCCTCCACTTT. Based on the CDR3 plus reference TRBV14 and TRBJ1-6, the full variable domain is EAGVTQFPSHSVIEKGQTVTLRCDPISGHDNLYWYRRVMGKEIKFLLHFVKESKQDESGMPNNRFLAERTGGTYSTLKVQPAELEDSGVYFCASSQRGWASPLHFGNGTRLTVT.

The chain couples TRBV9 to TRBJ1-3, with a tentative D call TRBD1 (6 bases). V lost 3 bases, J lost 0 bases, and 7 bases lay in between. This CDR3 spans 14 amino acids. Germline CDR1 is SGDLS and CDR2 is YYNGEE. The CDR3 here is CASSAGHSGNTIYF. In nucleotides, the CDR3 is TGTGCCAGCAGCGCGGGACACTCTGGAAACACCATATATTTT.

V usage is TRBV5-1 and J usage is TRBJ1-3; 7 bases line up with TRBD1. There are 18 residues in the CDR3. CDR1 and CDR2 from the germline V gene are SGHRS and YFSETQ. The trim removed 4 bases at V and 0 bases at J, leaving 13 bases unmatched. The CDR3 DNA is TGCGCCAGCAGCATTCGATCCGGGACAGAGTACTCTGGAAACACCATATATTTT. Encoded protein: CASSIRSGTEYSGNTIYF. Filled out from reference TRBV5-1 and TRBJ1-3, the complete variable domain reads KAGVTQTPRYLIKTRGQQVTLSCSPISGHRSVSWYQQTPGQGLQFLFEYFSETQRNKGNFPGRFSGRQFSNSRSEMNVSTLELGDSALYLCASSIRSGTEYSGNTIYFGEGSWLTVV.

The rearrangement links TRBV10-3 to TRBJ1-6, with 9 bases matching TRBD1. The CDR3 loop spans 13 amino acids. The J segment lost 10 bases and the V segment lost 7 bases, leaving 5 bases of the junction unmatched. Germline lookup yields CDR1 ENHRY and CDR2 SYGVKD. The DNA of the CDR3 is TGTGCCATCACGGGACAGGGAGGGTCACCCCTCCACTTT. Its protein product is CAITGQGGSPLHF.

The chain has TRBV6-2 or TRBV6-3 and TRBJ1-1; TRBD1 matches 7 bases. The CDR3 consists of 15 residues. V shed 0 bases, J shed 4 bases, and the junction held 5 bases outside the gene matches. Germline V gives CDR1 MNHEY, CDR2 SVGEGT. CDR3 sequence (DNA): TGTGCCAGCAGTTACTCATCCGACAGGGTCACTGAAGCTTTCTTT. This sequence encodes CASSYSSDRVTEAFF.

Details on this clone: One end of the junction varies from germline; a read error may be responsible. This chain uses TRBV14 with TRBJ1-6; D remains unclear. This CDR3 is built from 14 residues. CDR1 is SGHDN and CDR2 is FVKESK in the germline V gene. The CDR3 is CASSQVTLVSPLHF. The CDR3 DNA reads TGTGCCAGCAGCCAAGTAACTCTAGTTTCACCTCTCCACTTT.

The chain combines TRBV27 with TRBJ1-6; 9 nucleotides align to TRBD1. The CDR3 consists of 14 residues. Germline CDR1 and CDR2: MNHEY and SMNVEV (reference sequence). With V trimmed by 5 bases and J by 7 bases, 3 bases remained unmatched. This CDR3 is CASSRQGGNSPLHF. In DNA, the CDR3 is TGTGCCAGCAGTCGACAGGGGGGGAATTCACCCCTCCACTTT.

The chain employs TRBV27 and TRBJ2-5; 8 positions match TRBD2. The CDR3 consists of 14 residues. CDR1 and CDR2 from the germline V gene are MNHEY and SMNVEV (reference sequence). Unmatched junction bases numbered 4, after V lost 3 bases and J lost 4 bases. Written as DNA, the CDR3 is TGTGCCAGCAGTTTCTCCGGGACTAGAGAGACCCAGTACTTC. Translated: CASSFSGTRETQYF.

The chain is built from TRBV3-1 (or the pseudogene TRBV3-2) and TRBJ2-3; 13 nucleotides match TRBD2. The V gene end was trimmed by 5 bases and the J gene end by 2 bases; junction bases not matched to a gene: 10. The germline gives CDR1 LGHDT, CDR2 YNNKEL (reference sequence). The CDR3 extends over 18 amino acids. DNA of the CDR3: TGTGCCAGCAGCGTACTACTAGCGGGAGGGCTTATCACAGATACGCAGTATTTT. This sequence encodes CASSVLLAGGLITDTQYF.

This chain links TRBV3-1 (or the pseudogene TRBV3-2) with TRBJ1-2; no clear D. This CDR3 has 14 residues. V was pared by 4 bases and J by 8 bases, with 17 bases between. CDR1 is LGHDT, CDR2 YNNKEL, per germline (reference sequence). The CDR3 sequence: CASSPGLKTEGYTF. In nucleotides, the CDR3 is TGTGCCAGCAGCCCAGGACTGAAAACGGAGGGCTACACCTTC.

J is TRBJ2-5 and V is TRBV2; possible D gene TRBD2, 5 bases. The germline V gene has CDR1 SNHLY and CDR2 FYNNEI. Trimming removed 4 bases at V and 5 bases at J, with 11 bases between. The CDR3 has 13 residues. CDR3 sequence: CASSVTSMETQYF. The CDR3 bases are TGTGCCAGCAGTGTCACTAGTATGGAGACCCAGTACTTC.

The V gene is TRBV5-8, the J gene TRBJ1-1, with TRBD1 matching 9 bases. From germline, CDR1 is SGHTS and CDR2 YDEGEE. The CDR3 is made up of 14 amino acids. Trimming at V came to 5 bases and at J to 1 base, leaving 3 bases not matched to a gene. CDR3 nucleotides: TGTGCCAGCAGATACAGGGGGCGGAACACTGAAGCTTTCTTT. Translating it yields CASRYRGRNTEAFF.

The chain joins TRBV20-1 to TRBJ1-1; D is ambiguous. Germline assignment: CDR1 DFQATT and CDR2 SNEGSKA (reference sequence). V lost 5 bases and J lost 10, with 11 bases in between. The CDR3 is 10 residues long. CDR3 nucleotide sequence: TGCAGTGCTCCCTTGACACCAGCTTTCTTT. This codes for CSAPLTPAFF.

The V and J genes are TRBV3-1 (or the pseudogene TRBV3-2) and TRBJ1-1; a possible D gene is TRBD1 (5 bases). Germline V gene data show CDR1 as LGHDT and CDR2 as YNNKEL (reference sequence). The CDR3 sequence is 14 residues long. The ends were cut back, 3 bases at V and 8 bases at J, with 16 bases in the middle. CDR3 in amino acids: CASSHGSGRGEAFF. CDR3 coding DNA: TGTGCCAGCAGCCACGGTTCAGGGCGAGGCGAAGCTTTCTTT.

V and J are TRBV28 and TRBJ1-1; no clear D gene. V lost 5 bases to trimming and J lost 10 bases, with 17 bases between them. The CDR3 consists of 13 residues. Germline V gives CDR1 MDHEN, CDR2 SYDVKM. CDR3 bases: TGTGCCAGCAGTGTGGTCGGGCGGGTAGGAGCTTTCTTT. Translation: CASSVVGRVGAFF. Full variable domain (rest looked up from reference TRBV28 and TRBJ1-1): DVKVTQSSRYLVKRTGEKVFLECVQDMDHENMFWYRQDPGLGLRLIYFSYDVKMKEKGDIPEGYSVSREKKERFSLILESASTNQTSMYLCASSVVGRVGAFFGQGTRLTVV.

DNA of the CDR3: TGCGCCAGCAGCCCGGCCACTAGCGGGAGGGGCACAGATACGCAGTATTTT. Its protein is CASSPATSGRGTDTQYF. This chain links TRBV5-1 with TRBJ2-3; 13 bases are shared with TRBD2. Trimming took 4 bases from V and 1 from J; bases not matched to a gene: 6. The CDR3 spans 17 residues. Germline V CDR1 and CDR2: SGHRS, YFSETQ.

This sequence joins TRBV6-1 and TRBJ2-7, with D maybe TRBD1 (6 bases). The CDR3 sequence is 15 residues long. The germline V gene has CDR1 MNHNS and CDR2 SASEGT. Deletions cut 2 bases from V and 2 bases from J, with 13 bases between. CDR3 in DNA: TGTGCCAGCAGTGAATTAGGGGACAAACCCTACGAGCAGTACTTC. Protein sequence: CASSELGDKPYEQYF.

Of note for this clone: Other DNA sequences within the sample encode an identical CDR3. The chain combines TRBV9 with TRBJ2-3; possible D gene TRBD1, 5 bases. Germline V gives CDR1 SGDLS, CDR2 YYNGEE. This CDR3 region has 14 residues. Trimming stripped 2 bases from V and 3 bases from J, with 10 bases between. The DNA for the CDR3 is TGTGCCAGCAGCGTGGTCCCAGGGACAGATACGCAGTATTTT. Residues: CASSVVPGTDTQYF.

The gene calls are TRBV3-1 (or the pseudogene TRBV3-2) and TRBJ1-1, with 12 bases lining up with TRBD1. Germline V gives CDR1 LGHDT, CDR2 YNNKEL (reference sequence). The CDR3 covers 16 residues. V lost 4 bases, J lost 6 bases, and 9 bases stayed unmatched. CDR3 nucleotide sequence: TGTGCCAGCAGCCCGCCGGGACAGGGGGCGGGGGCTGAAGCTTTCTTT. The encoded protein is CASSPPGQGAGAEAFF.

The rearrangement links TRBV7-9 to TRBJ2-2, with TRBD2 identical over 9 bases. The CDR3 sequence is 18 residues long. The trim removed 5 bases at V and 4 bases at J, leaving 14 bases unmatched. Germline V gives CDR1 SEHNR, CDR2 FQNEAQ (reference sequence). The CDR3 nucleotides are TGTGCCAGCAGCCCCGATGGGCTAGCGGGAAGCGCCACCGGGGAGCTGTTTTTT. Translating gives CASSPDGLAGSATGELFF.